A selection of T cell receptor beta chains follows, all from one sample in a study of blood T cell repertoires in COVID-19. Clones were sequenced by immunoSEQ multiplex PCR, and TCRdb holds only the in-frame ones, with some missing. Among some 210,000 clones listed, around 80% were seen once. Sequencing used peripheral blood. Receptors were obtained from a man aged 45-65 years with active or convalescent COVID-19. Each CDR3 is given with its conserved first and last residue. The order of the fields is D gene, clone size, J gene, V gene, CDR3 DNA, CDR3 protein. A D gene is named only where the DNA matches it firmly. Clone sizes are given selectively: once, few, many, or a class where the clone is expanded.

>NA|NA|TRBJ2-4|TRBV4-3
TGCGCCAGCAGCCAAGATCAAAAAAACATTCAGTACTTC
CASSQDQKNIQYF
>NA|NA|TRBJ2-1|TRBV28
TGTGCCAGCAGTTTGTCTAGCTACAATGAGCAGTTCTTC
CASSLSSYNEQFF
>TRBD1|NA|TRBJ2-6|TRBV5-6
TGTGCCAGCAGCCCGGGACAGGGAAGGGCCTCTGGGGCCAACGTCCTGACTTTC
CASSPGQGRASGANVLTF
>TRBD2|NA|TRBJ2-7|TRBV10-3
TGTGCCATCAGTGAGTCGAGAGGGACTAGCATCGAGCAGTACTTC
CAISESRGTSIEQYF
>NA|NA|TRBJ1-5|TRBV3-1/TRBV3-2
TGTGCCAGCAGCCAAGATTTAGCGGGGGTGGGGAGTCAGCCCCAGCATTTT
CASSQDLAGVGSQPQHF
>NA|few|TRBJ2-6|TRBV6-1
TGTGCCAGCAGTGGTACCCTAACAGGGACTGGGGCCAACGTCCTGACTTTC
CASSGTLTGTGANVLTF
>NA|NA|TRBJ2-4|TRBV2
TGTGCCAGCCAAGTGGTGGGGGCCAGCCCTAGACAGTACTTC
CASQVVGASPRQYF
>TRBD1|few|TRBJ2-2|TRBV24-1
TGTGCCACCAGTGACTCTCGAGGGGAATTCTGGACAGGGCCCGGGGAGCTGTTTTTT
CATSDSRGEFWTGPGELFF
>NA|NA|TRBJ1-1|TRBV4-3
TGCGCCAGCAGCCTACAGATGAACACTGAAGCTTTCTTT
CASSLQMNTEAFF
>TRBD2|once|TRBJ2-5|TRBV12-5
TGTGCTAGTGGAAGCGGGGGGGCCGAGACCCAGTACTTC
CASGSGGAETQYF
>TRBD1|NA|TRBJ2-3|TRBV5-1
TGCGCCAGCAGCTTGAGACAGGGGTCAGATACGCAGTATTTT
CASSLRQGSDTQYF
>TRBD1|NA|TRBJ1-6|TRBV10-3
TGTGCCATCAGTCGGGACAGGGTTTTAAGCTCCTATAATTCACCCCTCCACTTT
CAISRDRVLSSYNSPLHF
>TRBD1|once|TRBJ2-5|TRBV5-1
TGCGCCAGCCCGGACAGGGTTGAGACCCAGTACTTC
CASPDRVETQYF
>TRBD1|few|TRBJ2-5|TRBV4-1
TGCGCCAGCAGCCCCCGGGACAGGGATGTAGAGACCCAGTACTTC
CASSPRDRDVETQYF